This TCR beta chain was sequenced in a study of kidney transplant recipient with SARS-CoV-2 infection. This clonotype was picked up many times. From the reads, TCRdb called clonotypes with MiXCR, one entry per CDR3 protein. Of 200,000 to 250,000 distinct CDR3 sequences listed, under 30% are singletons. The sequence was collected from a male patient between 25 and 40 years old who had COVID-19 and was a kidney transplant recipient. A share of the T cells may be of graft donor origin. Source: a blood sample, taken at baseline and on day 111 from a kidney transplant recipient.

As DNA, the CDR3 is TGTGCCAGCAGTTGCGCCGGAGGTGGGAGAAAGACCTATGGCTACACCTTC. This sequence encodes CASSCAGGGRKTYGYTF. The chain recombines TRBV6-6 with TRBJ1-2; no reliable D call. Germline assignment: CDR1 MNHNY and CDR2 SVGAGI (reference sequence). V was clipped by 4 bases and J by 4 bases, with 22 bases between them. The CDR3 is made up of 17 amino acids.